Below, 19 T cell receptor beta chains from the same sample are listed, as sequenced in a study of blood T cell repertoires in COVID-19. Profiled with immunoSEQ multiplex PCR; TCRdb holds only in-frame clones, not every one. The profile shows about 140,000 clones, about 85% of them singletons. Sequenced sample: peripheral blood. Source of these receptors: a human donor in a cohort sampled during active COVID-19.

Here the CDR3 reads CASSLTVLSYEQYF. CDR3 DNA: TGTGCCAGCAGTTTAACAGTCCTCTCCTACGAGCAGTACTTC. The chain couples TRBV27 to TRBJ2-7; D remains ambiguous. The CDR3 is made up of 14 amino acids. Trimming shortened V by 2 bases and J by 0 bases, and 8 bases separated the two germline ends. Per the germline V gene, CDR1 is MNHEY and CDR2 is SMNVEV (reference sequence).

This clone has only one observation. CDR3: CAWSHAGESGYTF. In DNA form, the CDR3 reads TGTGCCTGGAGTCACGCGGGCGAAAGTGGCTACACCTTC. The genes are TRBV30 and TRBJ1-2; D uncertain. Trimming took 2 bases from V and 7 from J, leaving 14 bases between them. Looked up from germline, CDR1 is GTSNPN and CDR2 is SVGIG (reference sequence). CDR3 size: 13 residues.

CDR3 region: CASGLAGVLETQYF. Written as DNA, the CDR3 is TGTGCCAGCGGACTAGCGGGAGTACTAGAGACCCAGTACTTC. The gene calls are TRBV5-4 and TRBJ2-5; 13 bases align to TRBD2. The CDR3 consists of 14 residues. Per germline, CDR1 SGHNT and CDR2 YYREEE (reference sequence). The junction had 4 bases not matched to a gene; V was cut back by 7 bases and J by 4 bases.

This chain uses TRBV5-1 with TRBJ2-1, with TRBD2 matching over 10 bases. Trimming cost V 2 bases and J 8 bases; bases outside gene matches: 10. Germline V gene sequence: CDR1 SGHRS, CDR2 YFSETQ. The CDR3 totals 16 residues. CDR3 coding DNA: TGCGCCAGCAGCTTCGGAGCGGGAGGGCCTTCGGATGAGCAGTTCTTC. Encoded protein: CASSFGAGGPSDEQFF.

This clone was seen at least ten times. This chain connects TRBV13 to TRBJ2-1; 8 nucleotides agree with TRBD1. J gave up 0 bases and V 4 bases, and 2 bases lay outside the gene matches. This CDR3 contains 15 residues. Per the germline V gene, CDR1 is PRHDT and CDR2 is FYEKMQ (reference sequence). The CDR3 nucleotides read TGTGCCAGCAGCTCCGGGACAGGCTCCTACAATGAGCAGTTCTTC. Protein sequence: CASSSGTGSYNEQFF.

This chain uses TRBV11-2 with TRBJ2-7; TRBD1 matches at 7 bases. The CDR3 length is 15 residues. Per the germline V gene, CDR1 is SGHAT and CDR2 is FQNNGV. Unmatched junction bases numbered 5, after V lost 0 bases and J lost 3 bases. CDR3 in amino acids: CASSLDLAGGYEQYF. In DNA, the CDR3 is TGTGCCAGCAGCTTAGATTTGGCAGGGGGCTACGAGCAGTACTTC.

The sample holds one count of this clone. This sequence joins TRBV6-5 and TRBJ2-5, with 12 bases aligning to TRBD2. Germline CDR1 and CDR2: MNHEY and SVGAGI. V shed 6 bases and J 3 bases; nucleotides not matched to a gene: 2. CDR3 length: 14 residues. For the CDR3, the DNA is TGTGCCAGCAGACGACTAGCGGGAGAAGAGACCCAGTACTTC. This gives the protein CASRRLAGEETQYF.

This chain joins TRBV28 and TRBJ1-5; D is possibly TRBD1 (6 bases). Germline values: CDR1 MDHEN, CDR2 SYDVKM. V was clipped by 7 bases and J by 7 bases, with 14 bases between them. The CDR3 has 13 residues. The CDR3 is CASIEQGSQPQHF. CDR3 DNA: TGTGCCAGCATCGAACAGGGCAGCCAGCCCCAGCATTTT.

The chain couples TRBV19 to TRBJ2-1; 8 bases are a match to TRBD1. The CDR3 is made up of 17 amino acids. CDR1 is LNHDA and CDR2 is SQIVND in the germline V gene (reference sequence). V shed 4 bases and J 8 bases; nucleotides not matched to a gene: 16. The CDR3 sequence is CASSNHLDRGRVDEQFF. In nucleotides, the CDR3 is TGTGCCAGTAGTAATCACCTCGACAGGGGAAGGGTAGATGAGCAGTTCTTC.

The rearrangement joins TRBV3-1 (or the pseudogene TRBV3-2) to TRBJ2-3; D might be TRBD2 (6 bases). Germline lookup yields CDR1 LGHDT and CDR2 YNNKEL (reference sequence). This CDR3 contains 14 residues. The V gene lost 4 bases and the J gene lost 5 bases, with 13 bases spanning the gap. CDR3 residues: CASSLRRVRDTQYF. Written as DNA, the CDR3 is TGTGCCAGCAGCCTCCGGAGGGTTAGAGATACGCAGTATTTT.

The V call is TRBV30, the J call TRBJ1-2, with a possible D match to TRBD1 (6 bases). The CDR3 extends over 15 amino acids. With 4 bases removed from V and 8 bases from J, the gap between germline ends came to 23 bases. Looked up from germline, CDR1 is GTSNPN and CDR2 is SVGIG (reference sequence). The CDR3 coding sequence is TGTGCCTGGACTCGGGGTCAGGGGTGGGTCCGCGGCTACACCTTC. Amino acids: CAWTRGQGWVRGYTF.

The J gene is TRBJ1-6, the V gene TRBV7-8; 9 positions agree with TRBD1. The V segment lost 1 base and the J segment 10 bases; nucleotides outside the gene matches: 8. The germline V gene has CDR1 SGHVS and CDR2 FQNEAQ. The CDR3 is 16 amino acids. CDR3 sequence (DNA): TGTGCCAGCAGCTTAGAACTGGGACAGGGTTTGTCACCCCTCCACTTT. Amino acid sequence: CASSLELGQGLSPLHF.

V and J are TRBV7-2 and TRBJ2-3; 13 nucleotides line up with TRBD2. The germline V gene encodes CDR1 SGHTA and CDR2 FQGNSA. CDR3 length: 18 amino acids. The V gene end was trimmed by 2 bases and the J gene end by 2 bases; junction bases not matched to a gene: 7. CDR3 protein: CASSLRRTSGSHTDTQYF. The CDR3 nucleotides are TGTGCCAGCAGCTTACGGCGGACTAGCGGGAGTCACACAGATACGCAGTATTTT.

The chain carries TRBV13 and TRBJ1-1; D is unresolved. Between the trimmed V and J ends, which lost 3 bases and 1 base, there was a span of 9 bases. The CDR3 is made up of 14 amino acids. Per the germline V gene, CDR1 is PRHDT and CDR2 is FYEKMQ (reference sequence). CDR3 in DNA: TGTGCCAGCAGCTTTGGCAGGTCGAACACTGAAGCTTTCTTT. Its protein is CASSFGRSNTEAFF.

V is TRBV7-8 and J is TRBJ1-1; D possibly corresponds to TRBD1 (6 bases). V was shortened by 5 bases and J by 7 bases, with 17 bases between the two germline ends. Germline V gene sequence: CDR1 SGHVS, CDR2 FQNEAQ. The CDR3 contains 14 residues. CDR3 coding DNA: TGTGCCAGCAGCGCGACAGGAGTATTCGGTGAAGCTTTCTTT. Its translation is CASSATGVFGEAFF.

The CDR3 reads CASSPYGTRSNNEQFF. In DNA, the CDR3 is TGCGCCAGCAGCCCGTACGGGACTAGATCGAATAATGAGCAGTTCTTC. The rearrangement joins TRBV5-1 to TRBJ2-1; 8 nucleotides align to TRBD2. Germline assignment: CDR1 SGHRS and CDR2 YFSETQ. V lost 4 bases and J lost 7; bases outside the gene matches: 13. The CDR3 runs to 16 residues.

The gene calls are TRBV7-9 and TRBJ1-1; TRBD1 is a possible D gene (6 bases). V was shortened by 4 bases and J by 1 base, with 13 bases between the two germline ends. CDR1 and CDR2 (germline): SEHNR, FQNEAQ (reference sequence). The length of the CDR3 is 15 residues. This CDR3 is CASSWVTGKNTEAFF. The CDR3 DNA reads TGTGCCAGCAGCTGGGTGACAGGAAAGAACACTGAAGCTTTCTTT.

The CDR3: CASSRGTGVTLGYGYTF. The CDR3 nucleotides are TGTGCCAGCAGTAGAGGGACAGGGGTTACTCTGGGGTATGGCTACACCTTC. This rearrangement joins TRBV9 to TRBJ1-2; TRBD1 matches 10 bases. Trimming took 5 bases from V and 5 from J; bases not matched to a gene: 15. From germline, CDR1 is SGDLS and CDR2 YYNGEE. The CDR3 is made up of 17 amino acids.

V and J are TRBV2 and TRBJ1-2; TRBD1 aligns across 9 bases. V was clipped by 6 bases and J by 8 bases; unmatched bases: 10. The germline CDR1 and CDR2 sequences are SNHLY and FYNNEI. The CDR3 has 14 amino acids. The CDR3 bases are TGTGCCAGCAGAGGGACAGGGATGATGGGCGGCTACACCTTC. This codes for CASRGTGMMGGYTF.